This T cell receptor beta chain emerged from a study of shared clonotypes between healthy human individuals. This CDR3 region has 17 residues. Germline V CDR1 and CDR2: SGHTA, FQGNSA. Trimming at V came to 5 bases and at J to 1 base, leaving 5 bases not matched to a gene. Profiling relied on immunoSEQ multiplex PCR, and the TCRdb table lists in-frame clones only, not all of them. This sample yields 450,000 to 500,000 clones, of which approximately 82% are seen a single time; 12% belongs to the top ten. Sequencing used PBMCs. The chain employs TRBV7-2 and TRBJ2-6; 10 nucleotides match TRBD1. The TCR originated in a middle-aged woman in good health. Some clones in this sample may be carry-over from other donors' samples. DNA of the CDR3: TGTGCCAGCAGCCAAGACAGGGGGCGATCTGGGGCCAACGTCCTGACTTTC. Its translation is CASSQDRGRSGANVLTF. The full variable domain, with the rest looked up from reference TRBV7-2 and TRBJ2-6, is GAGVSQSPSNKVTEKGKDVELRCDPISGHTALYWYRQSLGQGLEFLIYFQGNSAPDKSGLPSDRFSAERTGGSVSTLTIQRTQQEDSAVYLCASSQDRGRSGANVLTFGAGSRLTVL.